The clone carrying this T cell receptor beta chain turned up a few times. The antigen remains undetermined. The data were obtained in a study of T cells in Graves' hyperthyroidism and ophthalmopathy. For the study at large: Peripheral blood samples were taken at initial diagnosis, prior to any treatment.

RNA transcripts were the template for amplifying TCR beta CDR3 regions. The TCR CDR3 first-round RT-PCR relied on the HTBI primer set. TCRdb passed the multiplex PCR reads through MiXCR, listing each CDR3 protein once. In the table there are hundreds of thousands of distinct CDR3 sequences, around 20% of which are singletons. There are 13 residues in the CDR3. Per germline, CDR1 DFQATT and CDR2 SNEGSKA (reference sequence). J gave up 2 bases and V 6 bases, and 6 bases lay outside the gene matches. General study points: The model predicted ophthalmopathy a median roughly six months before onset. A 13 V-J model separated ophthalmopathy from stable hyperthyroidism.

The chain combines TRBV20-1 with TRBJ1-2; 7 nucleotides agree with TRBD1. Material for sequencing was blood. The receptor was derived from a woman in her forties or fifties with Graves' hyperthyroidism that later progressed to Graves' ophthalmopathy. CDR3 sequence reads: CSAMGQLNYGYTF. Written as DNA, the CDR3 is TGCAGTGCCATGGGACAGCTGAACTATGGCTACACCTTC.